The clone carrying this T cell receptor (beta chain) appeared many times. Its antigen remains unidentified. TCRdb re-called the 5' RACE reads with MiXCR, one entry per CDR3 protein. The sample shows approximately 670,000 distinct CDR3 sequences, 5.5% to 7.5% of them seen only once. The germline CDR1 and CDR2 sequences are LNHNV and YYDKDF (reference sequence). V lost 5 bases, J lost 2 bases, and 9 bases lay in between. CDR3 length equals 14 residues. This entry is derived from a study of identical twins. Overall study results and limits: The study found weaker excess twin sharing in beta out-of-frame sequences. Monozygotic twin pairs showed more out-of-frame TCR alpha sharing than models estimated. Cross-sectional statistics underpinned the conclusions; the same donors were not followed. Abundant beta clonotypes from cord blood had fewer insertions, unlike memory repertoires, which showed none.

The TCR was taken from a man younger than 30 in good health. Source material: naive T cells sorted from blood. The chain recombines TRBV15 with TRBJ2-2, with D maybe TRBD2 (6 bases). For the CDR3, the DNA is TGTGCCACCAGCCGGGGGACTAACACCGGGGAGCTGTTTTTT. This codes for CATSRGTNTGELFF.